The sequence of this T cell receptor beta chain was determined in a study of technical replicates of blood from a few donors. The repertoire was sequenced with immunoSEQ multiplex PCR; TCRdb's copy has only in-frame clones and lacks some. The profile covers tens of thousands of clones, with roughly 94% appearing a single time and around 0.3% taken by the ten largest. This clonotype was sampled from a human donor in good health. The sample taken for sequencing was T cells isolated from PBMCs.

CDR3 protein: CASSFLTGEDTEAFF. Written as DNA, the CDR3 is TGTGCCAGCAGTTTTCTGACAGGGGAGGACACTGAAGCTTTCTTT. The gene calls are TRBV6-5 and TRBJ1-1; TRBD1 agrees at 8 bases. This CDR3 is 15 amino acids long. J gave up 3 bases and V 4 bases, and 7 bases lay outside the gene matches. Germline V lookup: CDR1 MNHEY, CDR2 SVGAGI.